This TCR beta chain is drawn from a study of beta chain features in type 1 diabetes. Study results and limitations: TCRB rearrangement may or may not be influenced by HLA type; here this remained unresolved.

All of the isolated RNA was reverse transcribed, so expressed TCRB transcripts were sequenced. Generated by immunoSEQ multiplex PCR, the TCRdb table keeps only in-frame clones and is missing some. The table lists under 950,000 clones, 15% to 20% of them singletons. The CDR3 has 12 amino acids. Germline V gene sequence: CDR1 ENHRY, CDR2 SYGVKD. With 6 bases removed from V and 0 bases from J, the gap between germline ends came to 5 bases. This clone was found a few times. Its target is not known. This sequence originates from a woman aged 18 to 35 in good health. Sequencing was performed on naive CD4+ T cells from blood. The gene calls are TRBV10-3 and TRBJ1-1; no clear D gene. CDR3 protein: CAIRGLNTEAFF. CDR3 bases: TGTGCCATCAGGGGGTTGAACACTGAAGCTTTCTTT.